This entry is about one TCR beta chain. TCRdb keeps only in-frame clones here, not all; method: immunoSEQ multiplex PCR. The table lists over 200,000 clones, approximately 84% of them singletons. This entry is derived from a study of blood T cell repertoires in COVID-19. The germline gives CDR1 LNHNV, CDR2 YYDKDF (reference sequence). The CDR3 runs 15 residues. V lost 0 bases and J 1 base, leaving 9 bases between the germline ends. This chain uses TRBV15 with TRBJ1-2; no reliable D call. The receptor was derived from a man aged 40-49 years who had recovered from COVID-19. Material for sequencing was PBMCs or T cells enriched from blood (not recorded which). The CDR3 sequence is CATSRDRGRNYGYTF. CDR3 nucleotides: TGTGCCACCAGCAGAGATCGGGGTCGTAACTATGGCTACACCTTC.